A single sample is the source of the 19 T cell receptor beta chains below, sequenced in a study of blood T cell repertoires in COVID-19. Profiling relied on immunoSEQ multiplex PCR, and the TCRdb table lists in-frame clones only, not all of them. Among a few hundred thousand clones, around nine tenths were seen once, and the ten largest hold 1.3% to 1.5%. What was sequenced was peripheral blood. These receptors were taken from a man of 80 years or more with acute or convalescent COVID-19.

This chain links TRBV3-1 (or the pseudogene TRBV3-2) with TRBJ1-1; no reliable D call. Trimming removed 8 bases at V and 11 bases at J, with 18 bases between. Germline V gives CDR1 LGHDT, CDR2 YNNKEL (reference sequence). The CDR3 length is 12 residues. The CDR3 loop reads CASGFSDREAFF. CDR3 nucleotides: TGTGCCAGCGGCTTTTCCGATAGGGAGGCTTTCTTT.

The chain links TRBV15 to TRBJ2-4, with D possibly being TRBD2 (5 bases). CDR1 LNHNV and CDR2 YYDKDF come from the germline V gene (reference sequence). V was pared by 5 bases and J by 6 bases, with 14 bases between. The length of the CDR3 is 14 residues. The CDR3 DNA is TGTGCCACCAGCCCAAGTCGGGGTGCAAACATTCAGTACTTC. This encodes CATSPSRGANIQYF.

The chain carries TRBV29-1 and TRBJ1-2; TRBD1 is a possible D gene (6 bases). The CDR3 has 12 amino acids. V lost 4 bases to trimming and J lost 8 bases, with 14 bases between them. Germline CDR1 reads SQVTM; CDR2 reads ANQGSEA. CDR3 DNA: TGCAGCGTTGTTGGCCCCAGGGGCGGCTACACCTTC. It specifies CSVVGPRGGYTF.

The rearrangement links TRBV2 to TRBJ2-1, with a tentative D call TRBD2 (7 bases). The CDR3 runs 14 residues. Trimming cost V 5 bases and J 7 bases, with 15 bases left between them. CDR1 is SNHLY and CDR2 is FYNNEI in the germline V gene. The CDR3 nucleotides read TGTGCCAGCAGTAGGCGGGAGAGGGGGAATGAGCAGTTCTTC. Amino acids: CASSRRERGNEQFF.

The V gene is TRBV24-1, the J gene TRBJ2-1; TRBD2 matches 14 bases. The CDR3 is made up of 20 amino acids. CDR1 KGHDR and CDR2 SFDVKD come from the germline V gene. V dropped 4 bases and J dropped 4; count of bases not matched to a gene: 14. This CDR3 is CATSEAGTSGSGGLYNEQFF. The DNA of the CDR3 is TGTGCCACCAGTGAGGCCGGGACTAGCGGGAGTGGAGGGTTATACAATGAGCAGTTCTTC.

In nucleotides, the CDR3 is TGTGCCAGCAGTTTGAACAGGGCCGAAAAACTGTTTTTT. Protein: CASSLNRAEKLFF. The chain couples TRBV27 to TRBJ1-4; perhaps TRBD1 as D (6 bases). Germline CDR1 is MNHEY and CDR2 is SMNVEV (reference sequence). CDR3 length: 13 residues. Trimming pared 3 bases from V and 8 bases from J, leaving 10 bases between.

This chain connects TRBV15 to TRBJ2-3, with TRBD2 matching over 15 bases. The germline gives CDR1 LNHNV, CDR2 YYDKDF (reference sequence). V was pared by 2 bases and J by 6 bases, with 3 bases of the junction left unmatched. The CDR3 totals 16 residues. CDR3 protein: CATSRTGLAGGDTQYF. In DNA form, the CDR3 reads TGTGCCACCAGCAGAACAGGACTAGCGGGGGGGGATACGCAGTATTTT.

On this clone itself: This specimen includes other DNA sequences encoding the same CDR3. The chain is built from TRBV5-1 and TRBJ2-1, with D maybe TRBD1 (6 bases). This CDR3 region has 14 residues. V lost 4 bases and J 2 bases, leaving 10 bases between the germline ends. Germline V gene data show CDR1 as SGHRS and CDR2 as YFSETQ. DNA of the CDR3: TGCGCCAGCAGCCTCGGACAGACCTACAATGAGCAGTTCTTC. This translates into CASSLGQTYNEQFF.

This clone has a single count. The chain uses TRBV9 and TRBJ2-3; the D gene is possibly TRBD2 (6 bases). Germline lookup yields CDR1 SGDLS and CDR2 YYNGEE. CDR3 size: 11 residues. V lost 8 bases, J lost 5 bases, and 9 bases lay in between. DNA for the CDR3: TGTGCCAGTCGGGGGTTAGATACGCAGTATTTT. Translation: CASRGLDTQYF.

This clone was observed a handful of times. This CDR3 reads CASSQEGLTYQETQYF. DNA of the CDR3: TGTGCCAGCAGCCAAGAAGGACTGACGTACCAAGAGACCCAGTACTTC. The V gene is TRBV14, the J gene TRBJ2-5; tentative D call: TRBD2 (5 bases). The CDR3 sequence is 16 residues long. Germline CDR1 and CDR2: SGHDN and FVKESK. Trimming cost V 0 bases and J 0 bases, with 11 bases left between them.

The V call is TRBV7-8, the J call TRBJ1-2; TRBD1 aligns across 10 bases. Germline CDR1 and CDR2: SGHVS and FQNEAQ. The CDR3 runs 15 residues. After removal of 2 bases from V and 3 bases from J, the junction contained 3 bases not matched to a gene. The CDR3 spells CASSLSGTGDYGYTF. In DNA form, the CDR3 reads TGTGCCAGCAGCTTATCAGGGACAGGGGACTATGGCTACACCTTC.

This chain links TRBV2 with TRBJ1-1; maybe TRBD1 (6 bases). CDR1 is SNHLY and CDR2 is FYNNEI in the germline V gene. The V and J ends lost 6 bases and 1 base respectively, with 15 bases between them. The CDR3 extends over 15 amino acids. The CDR3 is CASSRRQDSNTEAFF. The CDR3 region has the DNA TGTGCCAGCAGCCGAAGACAGGATTCGAACACTGAAGCTTTCTTT.

This clone has more than one count but fewer than ten. V is TRBV9 and J is TRBJ2-1, with 8 bases identical to TRBD1. With V trimmed by 3 bases and J by 4 bases, 6 bases remained unmatched. Germline V gene data show CDR1 as SGDLS and CDR2 as YYNGEE. This CDR3 comprises 15 residues. Written as DNA, the CDR3 is TGTGCCAGCAGCGACGGACAGGGTTCTTACAATGAGCAGTTCTTC. Encoded protein: CASSDGQGSYNEQFF.

This sequence joins TRBV5-1 and TRBJ2-2; 8 bases map to TRBD2. V shed 5 bases, J shed 5 bases, and the junction held 8 bases outside the gene matches. The CDR3 is made up of 15 amino acids. Germline values: CDR1 SGHRS, CDR2 YFSETQ. The CDR3 is CASRVVVAGTGELFF. As DNA, the CDR3 is TGCGCCAGCAGGGTTGTAGTAGCGGGAACCGGGGAGCTGTTTTTT.

The V call is TRBV7-2, the J call TRBJ1-5; 9 nucleotides line up with TRBD1. The CDR3 covers 16 residues. J was trimmed by 3 bases and V by 5 bases; bases with no gene match: 8. The germline V gene encodes CDR1 SGHTA and CDR2 FQGNSA. The CDR3 bases are TGTGCCAGCAGCCCACAGGGGGCAGGGTACAATCAGCCCCAGCATTTT. It specifies CASSPQGAGYNQPQHF.

The V gene is TRBV9, the J gene TRBJ1-2; no firm D call. CDR3 length equals 12 residues. The V end lost 3 bases, the J end lost 3 bases, and 6 bases lay between the germline ends. Germline lookup yields CDR1 SGDLS and CDR2 YYNGEE. The CDR3 here is CASSASHYGYTF. CDR3 DNA: TGTGCCAGCAGCGCTTCCCACTATGGCTACACCTTC.

The V call is TRBV2, the J call TRBJ1-3; possibly TRBD1 for D (5 bases). The V end lost 9 bases, the J end lost 0 bases, and 15 bases lay between the germline ends. The CDR3 length is 15 residues. Germline assignment: CDR1 SNHLY and CDR2 FYNNEI. CDR3 coding DNA: TGTGCCAGTAGAAGTGACAGACCCTCTGGAAACACCATATATTTT. It is translated as CASRSDRPSGNTIYF.

The genes are TRBV28 and TRBJ2-7; D may be TRBD2 (6 bases). From germline, CDR1 is MDHEN and CDR2 SYDVKM. V shed 7 bases and J shed 2 bases, with 6 bases lying between them. The CDR3 totals 11 residues. CDR3 region: CASTSAYEQYF. CDR3 in DNA: TGTGCCAGCACTAGCGCCTACGAGCAGTACTTC.

This chain joins TRBV7-3 and TRBJ1-1, with D perhaps TRBD1 (5 bases). The CDR3 contains 14 residues. From germline, CDR1 is SGHTA and CDR2 FQGTGA. Deletions cut 2 bases from V and 5 bases from J, with 12 bases between. The CDR3 here is CASSLVQGSTEAFF. The CDR3 DNA sequence: TGTGCCAGCAGCTTAGTTCAGGGTAGTACTGAAGCTTTCTTT.